A selection of T cell receptor beta chains follows, all from one sample in a study of identical twins. MiXCR, run by TCRdb on the 5' RACE reads, gives a single entry per CDR3 protein. This table has a few hundred thousand distinct CDR3 sequences, approximately 24% appearing once. The data also belong to a second study, concerning T cells expressing NK-cell markers.

Material for sequencing was CD4+ T cells sorted from blood. The origin of the receptors is a woman between 18 and 29 years old in good health. The CDR3 runs from the conserved cysteine through the conserved F or W. Fields, in order: J gene, D gene, clone size, V gene, CDR3 DNA, CDR3 protein. A D gene is named only where the DNA matches it firmly. Clone size is not always given. Where it is, it says once, few, many or a class for expanded clones.

TRBJ2-1 | - | - | TRBV10-3 | TGTGCCATCAGTCACGGCAATGAGCAGTTCTTC | CAISHGNEQFF
TRBJ2-3 | TRBD2 | few | TRBV7-2 | TGTGCCAGCAGCTTATCCCTAGCGGGATTGGATTTT | CASSLSLAGLDF
TRBJ2-3 | - | - | TRBV12-3/TRBV12-4 | TGTGCCAGCAGTTCCCACCCCACAGATACGCAGTATTTT | CASSSHPTDTQYF
TRBJ1-2 | TRBD1 | few | TRBV5-6 | TGTGCCAGCAGCTTACCGGGACAGGGAACCTATGGCTACACCTTC | CASSLPGQGTYGYTF
TRBJ2-3 | - | few | TRBV5-5 | TGTGCCAGCAGCTTCGGCCTAGCGTTCACAGATACGCAGTATTTT | CASSFGLAFTDTQYF
TRBJ2-7 | - | few | TRBV20-1 | TGCAGTGCTAGAGATTATGGCGGACCGGGTGTCTCCTACGAGCAGTACTTC | CSARDYGGPGVSYEQYF
TRBJ2-5 | - | - | TRBV11-2 | TGTGCCAGCAGCCCACGAGAGGCGGGTCGGGAGACCCAGTACTTC | CASSPREAGRETQYF
TRBJ2-1 | - | - | TRBV7-2 | TGTGCCAGCAGCTTTCAGTTCAGCTCCTACAATGAGCAGTTCTTC | CASSFQFSSYNEQFF
TRBJ1-1 | - | - | TRBV20-1 | TGCAGTGAGGGTGGCGCTGGGGGTGAAGCTTTCTTT | CSEGGAGGEAFF
TRBJ2-1 | - | few | TRBV25-1 | TGTGCCAGCAGCCACCTTCCGGGTTACAATGAGCAGTTCTTC | CASSHLPGYNEQFF
TRBJ2-3 | TRBD2 | few | TRBV25-1 | TGTGCCAGCAGTGACCCGACTAGCGGAGGAGATACGCAGTATTTT | CASSDPTSGGDTQYF